Listed here are 5 T cell receptor beta chains from one sample, sequenced in a study of blood T cell repertoires in COVID-19 (dated by TCRdb to 2018 to 2020). Libraries came from the immunoSEQ multiplex PCR assay. Held by TCRdb, this immuneACCESS table contains in-frame sequences only and omits some clones. Under half of the omission traces to an unresolved V gene where checked; the cause of the rest is unknown. This sample has 140,000 to 150,000 clones in its table, and 81% of those were observed once. The ten biggest clones cover roughly 8.3% of the sample. Sequencing was done on a sample of peripheral blood. The origin of the receptors is a human donor with acute or convalescent COVID-19. The donor label of this sample is uncertain.

V gene TRBV30 combines with J gene TRBJ1-1, with TRBD1 as a possible D gene (6 bases). Germline CDR1 reads GTSNPN; CDR2 reads SVGIG (reference sequence). Trimming shortened V by 0 bases and J by 7 bases, and 9 bases separated the two germline ends. This CDR3 is built from 12 residues. CDR3 loop: CAWSVEGGEAFF. The CDR3 bases are TGTGCCTGGAGTGTAGAAGGGGGTGAAGCTTTCTTT.

The J gene is TRBJ2-3, the V gene TRBV6-5; the match to TRBD1 covers 8 bases. Germline assignment: CDR1 MNHEY and CDR2 SVGAGI. Unmatched junction bases numbered 3, after V lost 0 bases and J lost 4 bases. The CDR3 runs 15 residues. Here the CDR3 DNA reads TGTGCCAGCAGTTACTCGACAGGGGTCCCAGATACGCAGTATTTT. Translated, it gives CASSYSTGVPDTQYF.

The table lists this clone with a few counts. The chain joins TRBV18 to TRBJ2-1; 7 bases are a match to TRBD1. V dropped 2 bases and J dropped 3; count of bases not matched to a gene: 4. The CDR3 sequence is 15 residues long. Germline loops: CDR1 KGHSH, CDR2 LQKENI. The CDR3, as DNA: TGTGCCAGCTCACCAAGAGGGGGCGGCTACAATGAGCAGTTCTTC. As protein: CASSPRGGGYNEQFF. The whole variable domain, filled in from reference TRBV18 and TRBJ2-1, reads NAGVMQNPRHLVRRRGQEARLRCSPMKGHSHVYWYRQLPEEGLKFMVYLQKENIIDESGMPKERFSAEFPKEGPSILRIQQVVRGDSAAYFCASSPRGGGYNEQFFGPGTRLTVL.

This clone was seen once. The rearrangement links TRBV30 to TRBJ1-6, with 7 positions matching TRBD1. The trim removed 4 bases at V and 9 bases at J, leaving 6 bases unmatched. Per germline, CDR1 GTSNPN and CDR2 SVGIG (reference sequence). CDR3 length: 13 residues. CDR3 residues: CAWTRDSLSPLHF. The DNA of the CDR3 is TGTGCCTGGACGAGGGACAGCCTTTCACCCCTCCACTTT.

The chain recombines TRBV14 with TRBJ1-3; the match to TRBD1 covers 8 bases. CDR1 SGHDN and CDR2 FVKESK come from the germline V gene. J was trimmed by 0 bases and V by 0 bases; bases with no gene match: 13. CDR3 length: 20 amino acids. This chain's CDR3 is CASSQEGSGTGYISGNTIYF. The CDR3 nucleotides read TGTGCCAGCAGCCAAGAGGGTTCTGGGACAGGTTATATCTCTGGAAACACCATATATTTT.